The T cell receptor beta chain described here comes from a study of CXCR3-negative and CXCR3-positive naive CD8 T cells. Through 5' RACE with UMI labels, the TRB cDNA libraries were prepared. TCRdb reprocessed the 5' RACE reads, with one entry per CDR3 protein and no DNA. This sample contains about 56,000 distinct CDR3 sequences. Germline V gives CDR1 MNHEY, CDR2 SVGEGT. This CDR3 contains 15 residues. The sequence was obtained from a human donor in good health. Some clones in this sample may be carry-over from other donors' samples. Sample: memory CD8+ T cells from blood. The J gene is TRBJ1-1, the V gene TRBV6-2 or TRBV6-3. This chain's CDR3 is CASSYSARGNTEAFF.